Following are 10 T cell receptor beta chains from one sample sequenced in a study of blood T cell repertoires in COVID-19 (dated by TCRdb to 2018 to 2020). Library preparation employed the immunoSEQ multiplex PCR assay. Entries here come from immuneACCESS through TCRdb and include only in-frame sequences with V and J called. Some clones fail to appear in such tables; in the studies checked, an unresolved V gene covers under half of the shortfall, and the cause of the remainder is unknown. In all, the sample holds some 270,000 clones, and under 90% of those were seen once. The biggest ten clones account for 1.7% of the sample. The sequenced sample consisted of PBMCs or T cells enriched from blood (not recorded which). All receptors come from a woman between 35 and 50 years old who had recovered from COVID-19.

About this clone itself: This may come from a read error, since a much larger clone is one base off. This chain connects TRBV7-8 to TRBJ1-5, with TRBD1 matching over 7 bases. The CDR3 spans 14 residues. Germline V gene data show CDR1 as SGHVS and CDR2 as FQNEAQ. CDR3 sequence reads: CASSTRTGNQLQHF. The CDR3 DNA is TGTGCCAGCAGCACACGGACAGGCAATCAGCTCCAGCATTTT.

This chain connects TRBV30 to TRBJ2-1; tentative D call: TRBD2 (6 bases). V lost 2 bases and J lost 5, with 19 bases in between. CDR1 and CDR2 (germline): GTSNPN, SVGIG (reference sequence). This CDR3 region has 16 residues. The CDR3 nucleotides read TGTGCCTGGAGTCCCGCCCCGGCGGGGCGCCACAATGAGCAGTTCTTC. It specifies CAWSPAPAGRHNEQFF.

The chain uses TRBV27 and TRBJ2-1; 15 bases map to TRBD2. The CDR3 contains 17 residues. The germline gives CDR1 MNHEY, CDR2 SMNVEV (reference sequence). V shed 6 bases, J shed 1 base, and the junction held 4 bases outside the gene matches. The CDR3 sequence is CASSGLAGGTSYNEQFF. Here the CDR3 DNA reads TGTGCCAGCAGCGGACTAGCGGGAGGGACTTCCTACAATGAGCAGTTCTTC.

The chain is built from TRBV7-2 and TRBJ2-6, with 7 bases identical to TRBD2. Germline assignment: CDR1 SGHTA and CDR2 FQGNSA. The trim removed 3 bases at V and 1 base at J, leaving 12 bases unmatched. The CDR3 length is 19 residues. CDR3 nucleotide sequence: TGTGCCAGCAGCTTTTGGGCGGGGAGGGCGCAGTCTGGGGCCAACGTCCTGACTTTC. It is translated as CASSFWAGRAQSGANVLTF.

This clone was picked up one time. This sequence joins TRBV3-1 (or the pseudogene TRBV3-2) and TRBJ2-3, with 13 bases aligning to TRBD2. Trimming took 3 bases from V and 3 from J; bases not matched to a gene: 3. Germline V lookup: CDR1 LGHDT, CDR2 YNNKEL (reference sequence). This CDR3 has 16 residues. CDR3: CASSHGLAGVTDTQYF. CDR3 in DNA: TGTGCCAGCAGCCATGGACTAGCGGGAGTAACAGATACGCAGTATTTT.

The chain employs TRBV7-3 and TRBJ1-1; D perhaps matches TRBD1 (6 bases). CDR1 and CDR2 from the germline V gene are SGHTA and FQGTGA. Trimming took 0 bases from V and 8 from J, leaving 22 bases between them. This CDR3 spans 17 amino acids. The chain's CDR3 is CASSLTGGGATSIEAFF. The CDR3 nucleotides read TGTGCCAGCAGCTTAACCGGAGGGGGGGCGACAAGCATAGAAGCTTTCTTT. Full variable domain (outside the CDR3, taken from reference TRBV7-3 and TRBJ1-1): GAGVSQTPSNKVTEKGKYVELRCDPISGHTALYWYRQSLGQGPEFLIYFQGTGAADDSGLPNDRFFAVRPEGSVSTLKIQRTERGDSAVYLCASSLTGGGATSIEAFFGQGTRLTVV.

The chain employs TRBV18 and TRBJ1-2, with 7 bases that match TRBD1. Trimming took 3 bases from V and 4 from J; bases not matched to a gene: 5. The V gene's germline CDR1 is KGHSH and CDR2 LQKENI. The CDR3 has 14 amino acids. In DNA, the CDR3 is TGTGCCAGCTCACCGGGACAGAATGCCTATGGCTACACCTTC. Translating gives CASSPGQNAYGYTF. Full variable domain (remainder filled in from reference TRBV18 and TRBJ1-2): NAGVMQNPRHLVRRRGQEARLRCSPMKGHSHVYWYRQLPEEGLKFMVYLQKENIIDESGMPKERFSAEFPKEGPSILRIQQVVRGDSAAYFCASSPGQNAYGYTFGSGTRLTVV.

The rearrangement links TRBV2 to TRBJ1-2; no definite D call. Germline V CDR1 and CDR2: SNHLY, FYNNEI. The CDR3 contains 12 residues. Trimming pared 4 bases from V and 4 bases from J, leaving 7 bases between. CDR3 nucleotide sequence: TGTGCCAGCAGTGGTCAGGTCTATGGCTACACCTTC. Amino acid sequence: CASSGQVYGYTF.

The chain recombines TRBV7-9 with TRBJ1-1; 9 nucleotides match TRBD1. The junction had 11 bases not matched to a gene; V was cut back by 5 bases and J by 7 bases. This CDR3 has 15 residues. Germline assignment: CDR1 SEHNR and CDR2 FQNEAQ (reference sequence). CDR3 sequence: CASSHSGTGNFEAFF. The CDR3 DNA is TGTGCCAGCAGCCACTCGGGGACAGGGAATTTTGAAGCTTTCTTT.

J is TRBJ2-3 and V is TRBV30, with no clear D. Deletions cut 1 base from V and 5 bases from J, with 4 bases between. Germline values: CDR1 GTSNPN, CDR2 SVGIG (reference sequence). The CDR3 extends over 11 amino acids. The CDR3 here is CAWSAIDTQYF. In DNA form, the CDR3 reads TGTGCCTGGAGTGCTATAGATACGCAGTATTTT.